This T cell receptor beta chain was sequenced in a study of CD8+ T cells in alopecia areata. Overall study findings and caveats: Tofacitinib did not eliminate many expanded lesional clones from scalp or blood. Scalp samples also contribute reads from the resident alphabeta T cells found in normal skin. Affected scalp, especially in alopecia totalis/universalis, had a higher clonality than normal scalp did.

The CDR3 totals 11 residues. The germline V gene has CDR1 DFQATT and CDR2 SNEGSKA (reference sequence). V lost 3 bases, J lost 11 bases, and 13 bases lay in between. Once RNA had been extracted, it was reverse transcribed into cDNA to act as the sequencing template. Data came from immunoSEQ multiplex PCR; TCRdb stores just in-frame clones and leaves some out. The profile covers about 190,000 clones, with around 60% appearing a single time and roughly 0.71% taken by the ten largest. The treatment denotes: oral pan-JAK inhibitor, 5-10 mg twice daily. Alopecia areata patients gave lesional scalp punch biopsies and peripheral blood samples. Worth noting for this clone: The antigen remains unidentified.

Sequences were derived from CD4+ T cells sorted from blood, sampled at week 4, from a patient treated with tofacitinib. The clonotype was recovered from a human donor with alopecia areata. The chain is built from TRBV20-1 and TRBJ1-1; D not resolved. Here the CDR3 reads CSASLLSGAFF. CDR3 in DNA: TGCAGTGCTAGCTTACTTTCTGGGGCTTTCTTT.